The T cell receptor delta chain under discussion was sequenced for a study of gamma-delta T cells after stem cell transplantation. TCRdb re-called the RT-PCR reads using CATT. The table records some 2,900 delta-chain clones, less than 2% of them present only once. Judged by abundance, this clone is large. This specimen includes other DNA sequences encoding the same CDR3. The CDR3 length is 18 residues. CDR1 and CDR2 (germline): GEAIGNYY, EKD. V gave up 0 bases and J gave up 2 bases; unmatched junction bases: 9. Sequenced sample: gamma-delta T cells. The TCR originated in a human donor. It is not recorded whose cells these are; they may come from a transplant donor. The chain has TRDV2 and TRDJ1; 12 nucleotides line up with TRDD3. The CDR3: CACDTLILGDTRTDKLIF. CDR3 nucleotides: TGTGCCTGTGACACCCTTATACTGGGGGATACAAGAACCGATAAACTCATCTTT.